These 24 T cell receptor beta chains originate from one sample sequenced in a study of T cells after yellow fever vaccination. One entry per CDR3 protein results from TCRdb running MiXCR on the 5' RACE reads. The sample lists under 300,000 distinct CDR3 sequences, about 7.1% occurring once. This specimen was CD4+ T cells sorted from PBMCs, taken 15 days after the yellow fever booster vaccination. The receptors shown here come from a young man who received the YFV17D yellow fever vaccine.

The CDR3 region is CASSAASGMASGNEQYF. CDR3 coding DNA: TGCGCCAGCAGCGCCGCGAGCGGGATGGCCTCGGGTAACGAGCAGTACTTC. The rearrangement uses TRBV5-1 and TRBJ2-7; TRBD2 matches at 7 bases. The germline V gene encodes CDR1 SGHRS and CDR2 YFSETQ. There are 17 residues in the CDR3. V gave up 4 bases and J gave up 5 bases; unmatched junction bases: 18.

This sequence joins TRBV5-1 and TRBJ2-3; 12 positions match TRBD1. The CDR3 has 15 residues. Germline CDR1 SGHRS, CDR2 YFSETQ. V trimming: 4 bases; J trimming: 5 bases; junction bases outside the gene matches: 5. The CDR3 nucleotides read TGCGCCAGCAGCCCCCGGGACAGGGGGCGAGATACGCAGTATTTT. It specifies CASSPRDRGRDTQYF.

This clonotype was found a few times. The rearrangement joins TRBV27 to TRBJ2-3, with no clear D. This CDR3 comprises 15 residues. Trimming shortened V by 5 bases and J by 0 bases, and 12 bases separated the two germline ends. Germline CDR1 is MNHEY and CDR2 is SMNVEV (reference sequence). The DNA for the CDR3 is TGTGCCAGCAGTGGTTACGATCCTAGCACAGATACGCAGTATTTT. Encoded protein: CASSGYDPSTDTQYF.

The chain combines TRBV20-1 with TRBJ2-1; weak D call: TRBD2 (5 bases). The CDR3 consists of 13 residues. Germline values: CDR1 DFQATT, CDR2 SNEGSKA (reference sequence). V lost 6 bases and J 6 bases, leaving 15 bases between the germline ends. The CDR3 here is CSAPTRVSNEQFF. CDR3 coding DNA: TGCAGTGCACCCACTAGAGTAAGCAATGAGCAGTTCTTC.

The rearrangement links TRBV20-1 to TRBJ2-1, with D perhaps being TRBD1 or TRBD2 (5 bases each). The CDR3 extends over 14 amino acids. The V end lost 7 bases, the J end lost 8 bases, and 21 bases lay between the germline ends. Per the germline V gene, CDR1 is DFQATT and CDR2 is SNEGSKA (reference sequence). As DNA, the CDR3 is TGCAGTGGCGTTTCCGGGACCATGGGGGATGAGCAGTTCTTC. It yields the protein CSGVSGTMGDEQFF.

This clonotype was picked up a small number of times. V usage is TRBV7-8 and J usage is TRBJ1-6; maybe TRBD1 (6 bases). Germline V CDR1 and CDR2: SGHVS, FQNEAQ. CDR3 length: 16 residues. V was cut by 5 bases and J by 5 bases, with 16 bases left in between. CDR3 region: CASSHLIRGDNSPLHF. DNA of the CDR3: TGTGCCAGCAGCCACTTAATAAGGGGGGATAATTCACCCCTCCACTTT.

This chain connects TRBV20-1 to TRBJ2-5, with D perhaps TRBD2 (6 bases). Trimming cost V 2 bases and J 2 bases, with 18 bases left between them. This CDR3 region has 16 residues. Germline lookup yields CDR1 DFQATT and CDR2 SNEGSKA (reference sequence). The CDR3 region is CSARFPGGTGQETQYF. The CDR3 DNA follows: TGCAGTGCTAGATTCCCCGGTGGGACTGGGCAAGAGACCCAGTACTTC.

This clonotype was detected ten times or more. The rearrangement uses TRBV11-2 and TRBJ2-7; a possible D gene is TRBD1 (6 bases). The CDR3 covers 14 residues. V lost 5 bases and J lost 5, with 16 bases in between. CDR1 is SGHAT and CDR2 is FQNNGV in the germline V gene. CDR3 residues: CASSDSQGTHEQYF. The CDR3, as DNA: TGTGCCAGCAGCGATTCACAGGGTACCCACGAGCAGTACTTC.

This clonotype was seen more than once but under ten times. The chain links TRBV7-2 to TRBJ2-4; D remains ambiguous. The CDR3 runs 14 residues. Germline V gives CDR1 SGHTA, CDR2 FQGNSA. Trimming pared 3 bases from V and 1 base from J, leaving 7 bases between. The chain's CDR3 is CASSFELAKNIQYF. DNA of the CDR3: TGTGCCAGCAGCTTTGAGCTGGCCAAAAACATTCAGTACTTC.

This clonotype was seen more than once but under ten times. CDR3 coding DNA: TGTGCCAGCTCACTACAGGGACTAGCGGGAGTTAATGAGCAGTTCTTC. As protein: CASSLQGLAGVNEQFF. V is TRBV18 and J is TRBJ2-1, with TRBD2 matching over 14 bases. V dropped 4 bases and J dropped 7; count of bases not matched to a gene: 6. The germline CDR1 and CDR2 sequences are KGHSH and LQKENI. The CDR3 covers 16 residues.

This chain links TRBV11-2 with TRBJ2-4; D might be TRBD1 (5 bases). Germline loops: CDR1 SGHAT, CDR2 FQNNGV. V lost 5 bases and J 0 bases, leaving 11 bases between the germline ends. The CDR3 contains 15 residues. The CDR3: CASSLGVLAKNIQYF. The CDR3 DNA is TGTGCCAGCAGCCTAGGGGTCCTAGCCAAAAACATTCAGTACTTC.

The rearrangement links TRBV7-9 to TRBJ1-4; unclear D gene. CDR3 length: 15 residues. V was pared by 5 bases and J by 0 bases, with 10 bases between. Germline assignment: CDR1 SEHNR and CDR2 FQNEAQ (reference sequence). The CDR3 DNA reads TGTGCCAGCAGCCCGAGGGAGGCAACTAATGAAAAACTGTTTTTT. This gives the protein CASSPREATNEKLFF.

The sample holds many counts of this clonotype. The chain uses TRBV5-5 and TRBJ1-5; no definite D call. The germline V gene encodes CDR1 SGHKS and CDR2 YYEKEE (reference sequence). The V gene lost 0 bases and the J gene lost 2 bases, with 9 bases spanning the gap. This CDR3 is built from 15 residues. The CDR3 spells CASSLGGKGNQPQHF. As DNA, the CDR3 is TGTGCCAGCAGCTTGGGCGGGAAGGGCAATCAGCCCCAGCATTTT.

Many counts were recorded for this clonotype. The chain recombines TRBV5-1 with TRBJ1-2; D may be TRBD1 (5 bases). Germline values: CDR1 SGHRS, CDR2 YFSETQ. Deletions cut 0 bases from V and 4 bases from J, with 16 bases between. CDR3 length equals 16 residues. The CDR3 spells CASSLAGGKMGYGYTF. The CDR3 DNA follows: TGCGCCAGCAGCTTGGCCGGGGGGAAGATGGGCTATGGCTACACCTTC. Full variable domain (remainder filled in from reference TRBV5-1 and TRBJ1-2): KAGVTQTPRYLIKTRGQQVTLSCSPISGHRSVSWYQQTPGQGLQFLFEYFSETQRNKGNFPGRFSGRQFSNSRSEMNVSTLELGDSALYLCASSLAGGKMGYGYTFGSGTRLTVV.

This clonotype turned up a few times. The chain recombines TRBV20-1 with TRBJ2-5, with TRBD2 matching 10 bases. J gave up 5 bases and V 6 bases, and 27 bases lay outside the gene matches. The CDR3 extends over 20 amino acids. CDR1 DFQATT and CDR2 SNEGSKA come from the germline V gene (reference sequence). The CDR3 bases are TGCAGTGCCGCCCCACAGGTTCAGACTAGCGGGCTCGTTTTGGGGGAGACCCAGTACTTC. It encodes CSAAPQVQTSGLVLGETQYF.

This clonotype was observed at least ten times. This chain uses TRBV12-3 or TRBV12-4 with TRBJ2-5, with D perhaps TRBD1 or TRBD2 (6 bases each). This CDR3 has 11 amino acids. V was shortened by 9 bases and J by 5 bases, with 10 bases between the two germline ends. The CDR3 spells CASVGGETQYF. CDR3 nucleotides: TGTGCCAGTGTAGGGGGGGAGACCCAGTACTTC.

This clonotype was observed a few times. The chain links TRBV5-5 to TRBJ2-1; 9 bases agree with TRBD2. Germline CDR1 reads SGHKS; CDR2 reads YYEKEE (reference sequence). V was clipped by 0 bases and J by 5 bases; unmatched bases: 6. The CDR3 extends over 16 amino acids. CDR3 bases: TGTGCCAGCAGCTTGGCTAGCGGGAAGTCAAACAATGAGCAGTTCTTC. Translation: CASSLASGKSNNEQFF.

This clonotype was seen repeatedly, ten times or more. The rearrangement links TRBV7-8 to TRBJ2-5; possibly TRBD1 for D (6 bases). CDR1 SGHVS and CDR2 FQNEAQ come from the germline V gene. The CDR3 has 16 amino acids. The ends were cut back, 5 bases at V and 0 bases at J, with 16 bases in the middle. CDR3 DNA sequence: TGTGCCAGCAGCATAGGACAGACTTGGTACCAAGAGACCCAGTACTTC. It yields the protein CASSIGQTWYQETQYF. The whole variable domain, remainder taken from reference TRBV7-8 and TRBJ2-5, is GAGVSQSPRYKVAKRGQDVALRCDPISGHVSLFWYQQALGQGPEFLTYFQNEAQLDKSGLPSDRFFAERPEGSVSTLKIQRTQQEDSAVYLCASSIGQTWYQETQYFGPGTRLLVL.

The DNA for the CDR3 is TGTGCCAGCAGCCCCAGGACTTATCGAAACACCATATATTTT. Amino acids: CASSPRTYRNTIYF. This sequence joins TRBV7-9 and TRBJ1-3; D is undetermined. The length of the CDR3 is 14 residues. Germline CDR1 SEHNR, CDR2 FQNEAQ (reference sequence). V was cut by 5 bases and J by 5 bases, with 13 bases left in between. Looking up the rest from reference TRBV7-9 and TRBJ1-3 gives the full variable domain: DTGVSQNPRHKITKRGQNVTFRCDPISEHNRLYWYRQTLGQGPEFLTYFQNEAQLEKSRLLSDRFSAERPKGSFSTLEIQRTEQGDSAMYLCASSPRTYRNTIYFGEGSWLTVV.

This clonotype was observed at least ten times. The J gene is TRBJ2-5, the V gene TRBV10-3, with D perhaps assigned TRBD1 or TRBD2 (5 bases each). Germline CDR1 reads ENHRY; CDR2 reads SYGVKD. V was cut by 4 bases and J by 4 bases, with 10 bases left in between. The CDR3 runs 13 residues. CDR3 DNA sequence: TGTGCCATCAGTGGGGCAGGGAGAGAGACCCAGTACTTC. Translating gives CAISGAGRETQYF.

This clonotype was found a few times. The CDR3 DNA is TGTGCCAGCAGCTTAGCACCCAACACCGGGGAGCTGTTTTTT. This sequence encodes CASSLAPNTGELFF. The V call is TRBV7-9, the J call TRBJ2-2; D uncertain. V was cut by 0 bases and J by 2 bases, with 4 bases left in between. The CDR3 spans 14 residues. Germline V gene lookup returns CDR1 SEHNR and CDR2 FQNEAQ (reference sequence).

The chain has TRBV18 and TRBJ2-1; 7 nucleotides line up with TRBD2. This CDR3 region has 16 residues. CDR1 and CDR2 from the germline V gene are KGHSH and LQKENI. V trimming: 3 bases; J trimming: 0 bases; junction bases outside the gene matches: 5. CDR3 DNA sequence: TGTGCCAGCTCACCGGTGGGGGGGAGCTCCTACAATGAGCAGTTCTTC. Protein sequence: CASSPVGGSSYNEQFF.

This clonotype occurred many times. The V gene is TRBV5-6, the J gene TRBJ2-7, with D maybe TRBD2 (5 bases). Trimming left V 2 bases short and J 7 bases short, with 16 bases between. CDR3 length: 14 residues. The V gene's germline CDR1 is SGHDT and CDR2 YYEEEE. CDR3 residues: CASSFTGNVGEQYF. CDR3 in DNA: TGTGCCAGCAGCTTCACCGGGAACGTTGGGGAGCAGTACTTC.

This clonotype was picked up many times. This chain links TRBV4-3 with TRBJ2-1; a possible D gene is TRBD2 (6 bases). The CDR3 is 16 amino acids. Trimming cost V 0 bases and J 6 bases, with 15 bases left between them. The germline V gene encodes CDR1 LGHNA and CDR2 YSLEER. Here the CDR3 DNA reads TGCGCCAGCAGCCAAGAGTACGCGTGGACTATCAATGAGCAGTTCTTC. Amino acid sequence: CASSQEYAWTINEQFF.